The present entry profiles one TCR beta chain with its context. The antigen is not known. These data come from a study of cytomegalovirus exposure and HLA in healthy donors. Overall study findings and caveats: A later analysis linked a missense DCLRE1C variant to TCR beta V- and J-gene trimming. Later analysis reportedly placed an Asian-associated ancestry cluster below the roughly 680-donor mean in N-insertions. The listing of some 170 TCR beta chains classed them as cytomegalovirus-associated. Rates of TCR association differed by HLA locus in a later analysis, with DRB1 highest and HLA-C lowest.

The PCR employed 60 Vbeta primers together with 13 Jbeta primers. The repertoire was sequenced with immunoSEQ multiplex PCR; TCRdb's copy has only in-frame clones and lacks some. Altogether approximately 110,000 clones are present, about two thirds being singletons, with the ten largest covering around 9%. The sequenced sample was PBMCs. The TCR was taken from a man aged 25 to 40 in good health and CMV-seropositive.

In DNA, the CDR3 is TGTGCCAGCTCACCGAGGACTAGCGGGGGGGGACGGGAAGATACGCAGTATTTT. It specifies CASSPRTSGGGREDTQYF. The V and J genes are TRBV18 and TRBJ2-3, with 15 bases aligning to TRBD2. This CDR3 spans 18 amino acids. The germline V gene encodes CDR1 KGHSH and CDR2 LQKENI. The junction had 9 bases not matched to a gene; V was cut back by 3 bases and J by 5 bases.